A single sample gave rise to the 25 T cell receptor beta chains below, sequenced in a study of cytomegalovirus exposure and HLA in healthy donors. Vbeta (60) and Jbeta (13) primers were used in the PCR. The method was immunoSEQ multiplex PCR; TCRdb's version includes in-frame clones alone and lacks a portion of them. The data hold roughly 160,000 clones, with over 60% observed a single time. The sequencing sample was made of PBMCs. These receptors were taken from a woman in her twenties or thirties in good health and CMV-seronegative.

This clone was seen only a few times. CDR3 nucleotides: TGTGCCAGCAGACCGGACACCTACACTGAAGCTTTCTTT. This sequence encodes CASRPDTYTEAFF. V and J are TRBV28 and TRBJ1-1; tentatively, D is TRBD1 (5 bases). The CDR3 runs to 13 residues. The V end lost 6 bases, the J end lost 3 bases, and 11 bases lay between the germline ends. Per germline, CDR1 MDHEN and CDR2 SYDVKM. Supplemented by reference TRBV28 and TRBJ1-1, the full variable domain reads DVKVTQSSRYLVKRTGEKVFLECVQDMDHENMFWYRQDPGLGLRLIYFSYDVKMKEKGDIPEGYSVSREKKERFSLILESASTNQTSMYLCASRPDTYTEAFFGQGTRLTVV.

This chain links TRBV30 with TRBJ2-3, with TRBD2 matching over 8 bases. The CDR3 has 14 residues. V shed 4 bases and J 6 bases; nucleotides not matched to a gene: 9. Germline loops: CDR1 GTSNPN, CDR2 SVGIG (reference sequence). The CDR3 is CAWTTLSGGDTQYF. DNA for the CDR3: TGTGCCTGGACTACCCTAAGCGGGGGCGATACGCAGTATTTT.

The chain is built from TRBV13 and TRBJ2-7, with 7 positions matching TRBD1. CDR3 length: 14 residues. CDR1 PRHDT and CDR2 FYEKMQ come from the germline V gene (reference sequence). V lost 4 bases, J lost 1 base, and 4 bases stayed unmatched. The CDR3 sequence is CASSSGTASYEQYF. In DNA form, the CDR3 reads TGTGCCAGCAGCTCCGGGACAGCATCCTACGAGCAGTACTTC. Drawing the rest from reference TRBV13 and TRBJ2-7, the complete variable domain is AAGVIQSPRHLIKEKRETATLKCYPIPRHDTVYWYQQGPGQDPQFLISFYEKMQSDKGSIPDRFSAQQFSDYHSELNMSSLELGDSALYFCASSSGTASYEQYFGPGTRLTVT.

This chain joins TRBV7-9 and TRBJ2-1; D may be TRBD2 (6 bases). Trimming shortened V by 5 bases and J by 4 bases, and 18 bases separated the two germline ends. Germline loops: CDR1 SEHNR, CDR2 FQNEAQ (reference sequence). CDR3 length equals 16 residues. The CDR3 DNA reads TGTGCCAGCAGCCCTCGATTAGCGGAGAAGTACAATGAGCAGTTCTTC. Translating gives CASSPRLAEKYNEQFF.

The chain recombines TRBV28 with TRBJ1-1; perhaps TRBD1 as D (6 bases). V lost 2 bases and J lost 0, with 10 bases in between. The CDR3 runs 15 residues. Germline-derived CDR1 and CDR2 are MDHEN and SYDVKM. The CDR3 spells CASSLGQPMNTEAFF. CDR3 in DNA: TGTGCCAGCAGTTTAGGACAGCCGATGAACACTGAAGCTTTCTTT.

The chain is built from TRBV25-1 and TRBJ1-4; D is possibly TRBD1 (5 bases). Germline CDR1 is MGHDK and CDR2 is SYGVNS. Trimming removed 3 bases from V and 0 bases from J, with 14 bases in between. The CDR3 length is 17 residues. The CDR3 DNA is TGTGCCAGCAGTGATCTTGGGCGGGGCGCAACTAATGAAAAACTGTTTTTT. It translates to CASSDLGRGATNEKLFF. Complete variable domain (other parts from reference TRBV25-1 and TRBJ1-4): EADIYQTPRYLVIGTGKKITLECSQTMGHDKMYWYQQDPGMELHLIHYSYGVNSTEKGDLSSESTVSRIRTEHFPLTLESARPSHTSQYLCASSDLGRGATNEKLFFGSGTQLSVL.

The gene calls are TRBV2 and TRBJ1-1, with D possibly TRBD1 on 5 matching bases. CDR1 SNHLY and CDR2 FYNNEI come from the germline V gene. V dropped 2 bases and J dropped 3 bases, with 7 bases sitting between them. This CDR3 has 13 amino acids. The CDR3 coding sequence is TGTGCCAGCAGTGAAAGGGGTTACACTGAAGCTTTCTTT. This sequence encodes CASSERGYTEAFF.

This chain links TRBV7-2 with TRBJ2-5; D is possibly TRBD2 (7 bases). TRBJ2-7 explains the end of the DNA better; the J call may be wrong. This CDR3 contains 18 residues. Germline loops: CDR1 SGHTA, CDR2 FQGNSA. CDR3 DNA sequence: TGTGCCAGCAGCTTAGTTGGCGGGGGCCCCGCTAACTCCTACGAGCAGTACTTC. This codes for CASSLVGGGPANSYEQYF.

The rearrangement uses TRBV19 and TRBJ2-1; 9 bases are shared with TRBD2. With V trimmed by 6 bases and J by 12 bases, 12 bases remained unmatched. There are 14 residues in the CDR3. Per the germline V gene, CDR1 is LNHDA and CDR2 is SQIVND (reference sequence). The CDR3 DNA is TGTGCCAGTAGCTTGCGCGGGGGGGAGCGGGGGCAGTTCTTC. Its translation: CASSLRGGERGQFF.

The J gene is TRBJ1-2, the V gene TRBV6-5; the match to TRBD1 covers 9 bases. V lost 6 bases, J lost 7 bases, and 6 bases stayed unmatched. CDR1 is MNHEY and CDR2 is SVGAGI in the germline V gene. This CDR3 spans 13 amino acids. The CDR3 loop is CASSSGTGFGYTF. CDR3 in DNA: TGTGCCAGCAGCTCCGGGACAGGGTTTGGCTACACCTTC.

This clone is a singleton in its sample. This chain uses TRBV2 with TRBJ2-1; TRBD2 aligns across 13 bases. Looked up from germline, CDR1 is SNHLY and CDR2 is FYNNEI. The CDR3 has 14 amino acids. Trimming took 6 bases from V and 9 from J; bases not matched to a gene: 5. As DNA, the CDR3 is TGTGCCAGCAGGCGGACTAGCGGGAGTGGTGAGCAGTTCTTC. Its protein is CASRRTSGSGEQFF.

The gene calls are TRBV5-1 and TRBJ2-3; TRBD1 agrees at 8 bases. V gave up 5 bases and J gave up 2 bases; unmatched junction bases: 4. Germline loops: CDR1 SGHRS, CDR2 YFSETQ. The CDR3 is 14 residues long. In nucleotides, the CDR3 is TGCGCCAGCAGTTCCCAGGGGGCCACAGATACGCAGTATTTT. This codes for CASSSQGATDTQYF.

This rearrangement joins TRBV18 to TRBJ1-4, with D possibly matching TRBD1 (5 bases). In germline, CDR1 is KGHSH, CDR2 LQKENI. Trimming shortened V by 3 bases and J by 4 bases, and 9 bases separated the two germline ends. This CDR3 contains 14 residues. The CDR3 spells CASSPLQDNEKLFF. DNA for the CDR3: TGTGCCAGCTCACCCTTACAGGATAATGAAAAACTGTTTTTT.

The V gene is TRBV4-3, the J gene TRBJ1-5, with D perhaps matching TRBD1 (5 bases). This CDR3 is built from 17 residues. V was clipped by 0 bases and J by 1 base, with 13 bases between them. CDR1 and CDR2 (germline): LGHNA, YSLEER. Written as DNA, the CDR3 is TGCGCCAGCAGCCAAGATTTGGGGCCATTAAGCAATCAGCCCCAGCATTTT. Its translation: CASSQDLGPLSNQPQHF.

V gene TRBV18 combines with J gene TRBJ2-7; 7 positions match TRBD2. Germline CDR1 KGHSH, CDR2 LQKENI. CDR3 length: 17 amino acids. Losses at the gene ends were 2 bases for V and 0 bases for J; bases not matched to a gene: 10. The CDR3 DNA is TGTGCCAGCTCACCAGGGGAGGGGTTACAGGCCTCCTACGAGCAGTACTTC. It is translated as CASSPGEGLQASYEQYF. The full variable domain, rest sourced from reference TRBV18 and TRBJ2-7, is NAGVMQNPRHLVRRRGQEARLRCSPMKGHSHVYWYRQLPEEGLKFMVYLQKENIIDESGMPKERFSAEFPKEGPSILRIQQVVRGDSAAYFCASSPGEGLQASYEQYFGPGTRLTVT.

This clone was seen only a few times. The V call is TRBV28, the J call TRBJ2-7; a weak D match, TRBD1 (6 bases). V lost 5 bases and J 3 bases, leaving 17 bases between the germline ends. The CDR3 extends over 15 amino acids. Germline V gene lookup returns CDR1 MDHEN and CDR2 SYDVKM. The CDR3 bases are TGTGCCAGCAGTCAAATACAGGGTTTGAGCTACGAGCAGTACTTC. Amino acids: CASSQIQGLSYEQYF.

The V gene is TRBV5-1, the J gene TRBJ2-1; 7 nucleotides agree with TRBD2. Germline lookup yields CDR1 SGHRS and CDR2 YFSETQ. The CDR3 has 15 amino acids. V lost 5 bases, J lost 8 bases, and 13 bases stayed unmatched. The DNA of the CDR3 is TGCGCCAGCAGTCGATGGGCGGGAGTGAGCGATGAGCAGTTCTTC. This encodes CASSRWAGVSDEQFF.

The DNA of the CDR3 is TGTGCCAGCAGCTTTAGGGCAGGGAAAGAGACCCAGTACTTC. Its protein is CASSFRAGKETQYF. The V and J genes are TRBV5-4 and TRBJ2-5; a weak D match, TRBD1 (5 bases). The CDR3 has 14 amino acids. Germline CDR1 is SGHNT and CDR2 is YYREEE (reference sequence). V was trimmed by 2 bases and J by 3 bases, leaving 11 bases between them. Filled out from reference TRBV5-4 and TRBJ2-5, the complete variable domain reads ETGVTQSPTHLIKTRGQQVTLRCSSQSGHNTVSWYQQALGQGPQFIFQYYREEENGRGNFPPRFSGLQFPNYSSELNVNALELDDSALYLCASSFRAGKETQYFGPGTRLLVL.

The gene calls are TRBV5-1 and TRBJ1-6; 8 bases align to TRBD1. CDR3 length: 17 amino acids. In germline, CDR1 is SGHRS, CDR2 YFSETQ. The V gene end was trimmed by 0 bases and the J gene end by 3 bases; junction bases not matched to a gene: 5. In nucleotides, the CDR3 is TGCGCCAGCAGCTTGGGGGTCGACAGGGGCTATAATTCACCCCTCCACTTT. Translating it yields CASSLGVDRGYNSPLHF.

The rearrangement links TRBV28 to TRBJ2-2, with 9 bases aligning to TRBD2. The V segment lost 6 bases and the J segment 5 bases; nucleotides outside the gene matches: 7. Germline V gene lookup returns CDR1 MDHEN and CDR2 SYDVKM. The CDR3 covers 15 residues. The CDR3 DNA sequence: TGTGCCAGCAGGATGCGGGAGGGCGGGACCGGGGAGCTGTTTTTT. It encodes CASRMREGGTGELFF.

The CDR3 DNA reads TGTGCCAGCAGTTTCGGCGGGAGCCTCGGGACCCAGTACTTC. Translated: CASSFGGSLGTQYF. The chain is built from TRBV28 and TRBJ2-5, with 7 positions matching TRBD2. The J segment lost 7 bases and the V segment lost 3 bases, leaving 8 bases of the junction unmatched. Germline CDR1 reads MDHEN; CDR2 reads SYDVKM. This CDR3 spans 14 amino acids.

This rearrangement joins TRBV19 to TRBJ1-1, with D uncertain. This CDR3 is built from 13 residues. Trimming shortened V by 11 bases and J by 5 bases, and 18 bases separated the two germline ends. Germline-derived CDR1 and CDR2 are LNHDA and SQIVND (reference sequence). CDR3 bases: TGTGCCTGCGACGGCAGAGGTGTGACTGAAGCTTTCTTT. This codes for CACDGRGVTEAFF.

The rearrangement links TRBV28 to TRBJ2-2; D might be TRBD2 (6 bases). This CDR3 contains 15 residues. V was clipped by 2 bases and J by 2 bases, with 9 bases between them. The germline CDR1 and CDR2 sequences are MDHEN and SYDVKM. The CDR3 DNA sequence: TGTGCCAGCAGTTTAGGGGGACTTAACACCGGGGAGCTGTTTTTT. It translates to CASSLGGLNTGELFF.

The J gene is TRBJ1-2, the V gene TRBV5-6; no reliable D call. The germline V gene encodes CDR1 SGHDT and CDR2 YYEEEE. The CDR3 spans 13 residues. V lost 0 bases and J 6 bases, leaving 9 bases between the germline ends. The CDR3 sequence is CASSLGQLNGYTF. The CDR3 region has the DNA TGTGCCAGCAGCTTGGGGCAGTTAAATGGCTACACCTTC. The full variable domain, its missing parts supplied by reference TRBV5-6 and TRBJ1-2, is DAGVTQSPTHLIKTRGQQVTLRCSPKSGHDTVSWYQQALGQGPQFIFQYYEEEERQRGNFPDRFSGHQFPNYSSELNVNALLLGDSALYLCASSLGQLNGYTFGSGTRLTVV.

V is TRBV9 and J is TRBJ1-2; 7 bases map to TRBD1. This CDR3 spans 12 amino acids. V was pared by 7 bases and J by 6 bases, with 6 bases of the junction left unmatched. Germline V gene data show CDR1 as SGDLS and CDR2 as YYNGEE. The CDR3 region is CASLGGRNGYTF. Here the CDR3 DNA reads TGTGCCAGCTTAGGGGGCAGGAATGGCTACACCTTC.